Following are 5 T cell receptor beta chains from one sample sequenced in a study of T cells after somatic rescue of genetic block. TCRdb's table, derived via immunoSEQ multiplex PCR, lists solely in-frame clones and lacks some. The sample comprises some 70,000 clones, roughly 88% of which are singletons, and 2.8% rests with the top ten. Sequences were obtained from peripheral blood mononuclear cells (PBMCs). Every receptor here comes from a man aged 30 to 39.

The chain joins TRBV4-3 to TRBJ2-1, with 8 bases identical to TRBD2. The V gene's germline CDR1 is LGHNA and CDR2 YSLEER. The CDR3 covers 17 residues. V shed 0 bases and J 6 bases; nucleotides not matched to a gene: 10. The CDR3 loop reads CASSQDTGVAGGNEQFF. In nucleotides, the CDR3 is TGCGCCAGCAGCCAAGATACGGGAGTGGCGGGGGGCAATGAGCAGTTCTTC.

V usage is TRBV7-9 and J usage is TRBJ1-2, with TRBD1 identical over 7 bases. Per the germline V gene, CDR1 is SEHNR and CDR2 is FQNEAQ (reference sequence). The CDR3 covers 15 residues. The trim removed 5 bases at V and 4 bases at J, leaving 10 bases unmatched. CDR3 protein: CASSPRQGGIYGYTF. The CDR3 coding sequence is TGTGCCAGCAGCCCCCGACAGGGTGGTATCTATGGCTACACCTTC.

The chain uses TRBV5-4 and TRBJ2-3, with no clear D. CDR1 SGHNT and CDR2 YYREEE come from the germline V gene (reference sequence). This CDR3 has 13 residues. Trimming removed 0 bases at V and 3 bases at J, with 5 bases between. CDR3 amino acids: CASSLGRTDTQYF. The CDR3 DNA reads TGTGCCAGCAGCTTGGGACGTACAGATACGCAGTATTTT.

The CDR3 sequence is CASRIGSSGNTIYF. The CDR3 DNA reads TGTGCCAGCAGGATAGGTTCCTCTGGAAACACCATATATTTT. The gene calls are TRBV7-9 and TRBJ1-3; D is undetermined. CDR1 is SEHNR and CDR2 is FQNEAQ in the germline V gene (reference sequence). CDR3 length equals 14 residues. V was trimmed by 6 bases and J by 0 bases, leaving 9 bases between them.

V usage is TRBV5-4 and J usage is TRBJ2-2, with TRBD1 as a possible D gene (6 bases). The germline V and J ends were trimmed by 4 bases and 0 bases, with 13 bases remaining between them. Germline values: CDR1 SGHNT, CDR2 YYREEE (reference sequence). There are 16 residues in the CDR3. This chain's CDR3 is CASSAPGGANTGELFF. CDR3 sequence (DNA): TGTGCCAGCAGCGCCCCTGGGGGCGCGAACACCGGGGAGCTGTTTTTT.